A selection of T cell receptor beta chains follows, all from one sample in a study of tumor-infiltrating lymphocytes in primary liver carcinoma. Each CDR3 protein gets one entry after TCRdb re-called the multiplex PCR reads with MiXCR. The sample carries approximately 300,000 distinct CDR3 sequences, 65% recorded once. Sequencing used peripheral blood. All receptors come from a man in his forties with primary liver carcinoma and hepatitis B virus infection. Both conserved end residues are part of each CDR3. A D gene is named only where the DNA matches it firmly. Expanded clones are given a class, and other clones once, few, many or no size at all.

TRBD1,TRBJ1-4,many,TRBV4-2,CASSQIRDSNEKLFF,TGTGCCAGCAGCCAAATTCGGGACAGTAATGAAAAACTGTTTTTT
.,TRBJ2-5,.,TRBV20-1,CSARAGFDETQYF,TGCAGTGCTAGAGCTGGATTCGATGAGACCCAGTACTTC
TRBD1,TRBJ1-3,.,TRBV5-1,CASSLFGTGGSDGNTIYF,TGCGCCAGCAGCTTGTTCGGGACAGGGGGGTCGGATGGAAACACCATATATTTT
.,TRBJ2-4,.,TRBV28,CASSPGWGSKHIQYF,TGTGCCAGCAGTCCTGGGTGGGGATCCAAACACATTCAGTACTTC
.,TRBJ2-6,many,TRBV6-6,CASSYGETGANVLTF,TGTGCCAGCAGTTATGGGGAAACTGGGGCCAACGTCCTGACTTTC
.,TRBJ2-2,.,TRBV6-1,CVIEPLRTGELFF,TGTGTCATAGAGCCACTTAGGACCGGGGAGCTGTTTTTT
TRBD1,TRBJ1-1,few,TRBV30,CAWSGQVNTEAFF,TGTGCCTGGAGCGGACAGGTTAACACTGAAGCTTTCTTT
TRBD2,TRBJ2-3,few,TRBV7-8,CASSSGLAGGSDTQYF,TGTGCCAGCAGCTCGGGACTAGCGGGAGGTTCAGATACGCAGTATTTT
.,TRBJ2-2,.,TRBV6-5,CASSYSTGYGAGGSGEPFF,TGTGCCAGCAGTTACTCGACCGGCTATGGGGCAGGGGGGAGCGGGGAGCCGTTTTTT
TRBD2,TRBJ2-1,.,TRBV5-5,CASSYLAGGPIEQFF,TGTGCCAGCAGCTATCTAGCGGGAGGGCCGATTGAGCAGTTCTTC
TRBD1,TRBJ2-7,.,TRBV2,CASTRDSLYEQYF,TGTGCCAGCACCCGGGACAGCCTTTACGAGCAGTACTTC